These 29 T cell receptor beta chains were all obtained from the same sample, sequenced in a study of OX40 agonist ivuxolimab in advanced cancers. Profiled with immunoSEQ multiplex PCR; TCRdb holds only in-frame clones, not every one. The table includes approximately 69,000 clones, around 83% detected once. Sequencing used CD4+ or CD8+ T cells sorted from blood, obtained in a trial of the OX40 agonist ivuxolimab. These receptors were collected from an adult with an advanced solid tumor such as melanoma, head and neck, liver or kidney cancer.

The sample holds one count of this clone. In the same sample, other DNA sequences code for this CDR3. The chain employs TRBV18 and TRBJ1-6, with D possibly being TRBD1 (5 bases). CDR3 size: 15 residues. Germline V gives CDR1 KGHSH, CDR2 LQKENI. Trimming stripped 5 bases from V and 10 bases from J, with 18 bases between. CDR3 amino acids: CASSSRGSGDSPLHF. The CDR3 DNA reads as TGTGCCAGCTCATCCCGAGGGTCCGGGGACTCACCCCTCCACTTT.

The rearrangement joins TRBV27 to TRBJ2-1; D ambiguous. The CDR3 consists of 17 residues. Germline CDR1 is MNHEY and CDR2 is SMNVEV (reference sequence). The V end was cut by 5 bases, the J end by 2 bases, with 19 bases between. The CDR3 region has the DNA TGTGCCAGCAGTCCGCCTTCAGGTAGAGTTACCTACAATGAGCAGTTCTTC. Translated, it gives CASSPPSGRVTYNEQFF.

V gene TRBV27 combines with J gene TRBJ2-1, with 8 bases identical to TRBD2. Germline V gene lookup returns CDR1 MNHEY and CDR2 SMNVEV (reference sequence). Trimming took 5 bases from V and 4 from J; bases not matched to a gene: 4. There are 14 residues in the CDR3. The CDR3 loop reads CASSQRGPYNEQFF. CDR3 nucleotide sequence: TGTGCCAGCAGTCAGCGGGGGCCTTACAATGAGCAGTTCTTC.

The V and J genes are TRBV27 and TRBJ1-2; D might be TRBD1 (5 bases). V dropped 5 bases and J dropped 6 bases, with 19 bases sitting between them. The length of the CDR3 is 15 residues. The germline V gene has CDR1 MNHEY and CDR2 SMNVEV (reference sequence). The CDR3 DNA reads as TGTGCCAGCAGTCCGCCGGGAGGGAGGGGAGATGGCTACACCTTC. It is translated as CASSPPGGRGDGYTF.

This clone has only one observation. The chain combines TRBV30 with TRBJ1-5; D ambiguous. Germline V gene lookup returns CDR1 GTSNPN and CDR2 SVGIG (reference sequence). The V gene lost 0 bases and the J gene lost 2 bases, with 8 bases spanning the gap. The CDR3 contains 14 residues. This chain's CDR3 is CAWSVPRGNQPQHF. CDR3 coding DNA: TGTGCCTGGAGTGTACCCCGGGGCAATCAGCCCCAGCATTTT.

This rearrangement joins TRBV10-3 to TRBJ1-2, with TRBD1 matching 12 bases. V shed 6 bases, J shed 6 bases, and the junction held 2 bases outside the gene matches. Germline values: CDR1 ENHRY, CDR2 SYGVKD. CDR3 length: 13 residues. The CDR3 protein is CAIRGTGGNGYTF. CDR3 bases: TGTGCCATCAGAGGGACAGGGGGCAATGGCTACACCTTC.

The chain carries TRBV9 and TRBJ2-3; possibly TRBD1 for D (6 bases). V was trimmed by 4 bases and J by 6 bases, leaving 18 bases between them. CDR3 length: 15 residues. Germline V gene sequence: CDR1 SGDLS, CDR2 YYNGEE. The CDR3 sequence is CASSLQGMVRDTQYF. The CDR3, as DNA: TGTGCCAGCAGCCTACAGGGTATGGTTCGCGATACGCAGTATTTT.

V is TRBV5-1 and J is TRBJ2-5, with no clear D. Germline CDR1 and CDR2: SGHRS and YFSETQ. The germline V and J ends were trimmed by 0 bases and 1 base, with 4 bases remaining between them. This CDR3 spans 13 amino acids. The CDR3 sequence is CASSLVPQETQYF. CDR3 bases: TGCGCCAGCAGCTTGGTGCCCCAAGAGACCCAGTACTTC. Combining the CDR3 with reference TRBV5-1 and TRBJ2-5 gives the whole variable domain KAGVTQTPRYLIKTRGQQVTLSCSPISGHRSVSWYQQTPGQGLQFLFEYFSETQRNKGNFPGRFSGRQFSNSRSEMNVSTLELGDSALYLCASSLVPQETQYFGPGTRLLVL.

This clone was counted a single time. The J gene is TRBJ1-5, the V gene TRBV19; TRBD1 might be the D (6 bases). V lost 6 bases and J lost 1, with 10 bases in between. CDR3 length equals 14 residues. The germline V gene encodes CDR1 LNHDA and CDR2 SQIVND (reference sequence). This CDR3 reads CASSATGSNQPQHF. As DNA, the CDR3 is TGTGCCAGTAGCGCCACAGGGAGCAATCAGCCCCAGCATTTT.

V is TRBV30 and J is TRBJ2-5, with D tentatively TRBD1 (6 bases). The CDR3 consists of 13 residues. Germline CDR1 GTSNPN, CDR2 SVGIG (reference sequence). V was clipped by 2 bases and J by 5 bases, with 12 bases between them. The CDR3 protein is CAWSYRVQETQYF. The CDR3, as DNA: TGTGCCTGGAGTTACAGGGTCCAGGAGACCCAGTACTTC.

The chain couples TRBV30 to TRBJ1-2; D is undetermined. Germline CDR1 and CDR2: GTSNPN and SVGIG (reference sequence). The CDR3 consists of 14 residues. V lost 0 bases and J 0 bases, leaving 8 bases between the germline ends. The CDR3 spells CAWSVGRSNYGYTF. CDR3 bases: TGTGCCTGGAGTGTAGGGAGATCTAACTATGGCTACACCTTC.

This clone was detected only once. The chain recombines TRBV11-2 with TRBJ2-2; perhaps D is TRBD1 or TRBD2 (5 bases each). Trimming took 2 bases from V and 2 from J, leaving 12 bases between them. The CDR3 is made up of 16 amino acids. Germline CDR1 SGHAT, CDR2 FQNNGV. CDR3 nucleotides: TGTGCCAGCAGCTTATCCCCGGGACGTAACACCGGGGAGCTGTTTTTT. Translation gives CASSLSPGRNTGELFF.

The gene calls are TRBV10-3 and TRBJ2-1, with D tentatively TRBD2 (5 bases). The CDR3 contains 11 residues. With 11 bases removed from V and 6 bases from J, the gap between germline ends came to 11 bases. CDR1 is ENHRY, CDR2 SYGVKD, per germline. The CDR3 protein is CAVRTLNEQFF. CDR3 nucleotides: TGTGCCGTGCGGACTCTCAATGAGCAGTTCTTC.

The rearrangement links TRBV6-1 to TRBJ1-1; TRBD1 might be the D (6 bases). Trimming removed 4 bases from V and 1 base from J, with 10 bases in between. This CDR3 has 14 amino acids. Germline lookup yields CDR1 MNHNS and CDR2 SASEGT. As DNA, the CDR3 is TGTGCCAGCAGTGTGACAGGACCGAACACTGAAGCTTTCTTT. It yields the protein CASSVTGPNTEAFF.

This clone appeared a few times. The V gene is TRBV30, the J gene TRBJ1-3; 7 positions match TRBD1. The V gene's germline CDR1 is GTSNPN and CDR2 SVGIG (reference sequence). The CDR3 has 14 residues. The J segment lost 0 bases and the V segment lost 4 bases, leaving 3 bases of the junction unmatched. In DNA, the CDR3 is TGTGCCTGGAACAGGGGCCTCTCTGGAAACACCATATATTTT. It is translated as CAWNRGLSGNTIYF.

CDR3 protein: CASSSLDPPTNKLFF. The CDR3 nucleotides are TGTGCCAGCAGCTCCTTAGACCCACCCACGAATAAACTGTTTTTT. The rearrangement links TRBV7-9 to TRBJ1-4; no reliable D call. Germline-derived CDR1 and CDR2 are SEHNR and FQNEAQ (reference sequence). The CDR3 totals 15 residues. V was pared by 4 bases and J by 11 bases, with 20 bases between.

The chain uses TRBV7-3 and TRBJ2-1; either TRBD1 or TRBD2 may supply D (5 bases each). Germline CDR1 SGHTA, CDR2 FQGTGA. V shed 5 bases and J shed 10 bases, with 15 bases lying between them. CDR3 length equals 13 residues. CDR3 in amino acids: CASSRGRGDEQFF. In nucleotides, the CDR3 is TGTGCCAGCAGCCGAGGAAGAGGGGACGAGCAGTTCTTC.

The chain combines TRBV5-1 with TRBJ2-5; perhaps TRBD1 as D (7 bases). Germline-derived CDR1 and CDR2 are SGHRS and YFSETQ. The V gene lost 2 bases and the J gene lost 4 bases, with 12 bases spanning the gap. The CDR3 has 14 amino acids. CDR3 sequence: CASSFSQGGETQYF. CDR3 coding DNA: TGCGCCAGCAGCTTCTCGCAGGGGGGAGAGACCCAGTACTTC.

V is TRBV10-1 and J is TRBJ1-5, with TRBD1 matching 7 bases. CDR1 is WNHNN, CDR2 SYGVQD, per germline (reference sequence). This CDR3 contains 16 residues. J gave up 5 bases and V 5 bases, and 12 bases lay outside the gene matches. The CDR3 DNA reads TGCGCCAGCAGTCGACCCAGGGACAGACATGATCAGCCCCAGCATTTT. It specifies CASSRPRDRHDQPQHF.

The V and J genes are TRBV4-1 and TRBJ2-3; 13 nucleotides line up with TRBD2. Trimming at V came to 4 bases and at J to 0 bases, leaving 4 bases not matched to a gene. The CDR3 is 17 residues long. Germline V gene sequence: CDR1 MGHRA, CDR2 YSYEKL. This CDR3 is CASSRGLAGSSTDTQYF. The CDR3 region has the DNA TGCGCCAGCAGCCGGGGACTAGCGGGGTCTAGCACAGATACGCAGTATTTT.

This clone was detected once. The chain combines TRBV5-1 with TRBJ1-2, with TRBD1 matching over 11 bases. In germline, CDR1 is SGHRS, CDR2 YFSETQ. V dropped 2 bases and J dropped 2; count of bases not matched to a gene: 2. The CDR3 consists of 15 residues. The CDR3 DNA reads TGCGCCAGCAGCTTTGGGACAGGGGGAAACTATGGCTACACCTTC. Its protein is CASSFGTGGNYGYTF.

The J gene is TRBJ2-5, the V gene TRBV7-2; TRBD2 might be the D (5 bases). The V gene lost 2 bases and the J gene lost 3 bases, with 10 bases spanning the gap. Germline CDR1 SGHTA, CDR2 FQGNSA. The CDR3 is 14 amino acids. CDR3 sequence reads: CASSLSDGKETQYF. DNA of the CDR3: TGTGCCAGCAGCTTATCTGACGGGAAAGAGACCCAGTACTTC. The variable domain in full, completed from reference TRBV7-2 and TRBJ2-5, reads GAGVSQSPSNKVTEKGKDVELRCDPISGHTALYWYRQSLGQGLEFLIYFQGNSAPDKSGLPSDRFSAERTGGSVSTLTIQRTQQEDSAVYLCASSLSDGKETQYFGPGTRLLVL.

This chain links TRBV10-1 with TRBJ2-1; 11 bases map to TRBD2. The J segment lost 10 bases and the V segment lost 5 bases, leaving 10 bases of the junction unmatched. The CDR3 is 15 residues long. Germline-derived CDR1 and CDR2 are WNHNN and SYGVQD (reference sequence). The CDR3 protein is CASSPGTSGRDEQFF. The CDR3 bases are TGCGCCAGCAGTCCCGGGACTAGCGGAAGGGACGAGCAGTTCTTC.

Of note for this clone: At one boundary the junction diverges from the germline segment, which might be a read error. The chain joins TRBV7-7 to TRBJ2-7, with D possibly matching TRBD2 (6 bases). Germline V gene lookup returns CDR1 SSHAT and CDR2 FNYEAQ (reference sequence). The length of the CDR3 is 13 residues. The CDR3 loop is CASSLAESYEQYF. Here the CDR3 DNA reads TGTGCTAGCAGTTTAGCGGAGAGCTACGAGCAGTACTTC.

The table lists this clone with a few counts. V is TRBV7-9 and J is TRBJ2-3; D might be TRBD1 or TRBD2, each matching 5 bases. Trimming took 5 bases from V and 2 from J, leaving 14 bases between them. The germline V gene has CDR1 SEHNR and CDR2 FQNEAQ (reference sequence). CDR3 length: 15 amino acids. Here the CDR3 DNA reads TGTGCCAGCAGCCTGGGGGAGCGGCCCACAGATACGCAGTATTTT. The encoded protein is CASSLGERPTDTQYF.

The chain carries TRBV15 and TRBJ2-1; D is unresolved. Germline V gene sequence: CDR1 LNHNV, CDR2 YYDKDF (reference sequence). The V gene lost 0 bases and the J gene lost 4 bases, with 10 bases spanning the gap. The CDR3 length is 15 residues. The CDR3 region is CATSRDSGGYNEQFF. CDR3 nucleotide sequence: TGTGCCACCAGCAGAGATTCGGGCGGTTACAATGAGCAGTTCTTC.

This chain links TRBV7-9 with TRBJ1-1; D is uncertain. This CDR3 has 14 residues. Germline CDR1 is SEHNR and CDR2 is FQNEAQ (reference sequence). Deletions cut 1 base from V and 3 bases from J, with 9 bases between. The CDR3 DNA reads as TGTGCCAGCAGCTTAGGCCGTCAGGACACTGAAGCTTTCTTT. As protein: CASSLGRQDTEAFF.

The J gene is TRBJ2-3, the V gene TRBV11-3, with 7 bases matching TRBD2. Germline lookup yields CDR1 SGHNT and CDR2 YENEEA. The CDR3 sequence is 16 residues long. Trimming took 2 bases from V and 1 from J; bases not matched to a gene: 6. CDR3 sequence: CASSLRSTSGTDTQYF. CDR3 sequence (DNA): TGTGCCAGCAGCTTAAGGTCCACTAGCGGCACAGATACGCAGTATTTT.

This clone was detected only once. This chain uses TRBV5-1 with TRBJ2-3; unclear D gene. Germline V gene lookup returns CDR1 SGHRS and CDR2 YFSETQ. CDR3 size: 12 residues. With 4 bases removed from V and 4 bases from J, the gap between germline ends came to 7 bases. CDR3 DNA sequence: TGCGCCAGCAGCCTTGAGTCAGATACGCAGTATTTT. Its protein product is CASSLESDTQYF.